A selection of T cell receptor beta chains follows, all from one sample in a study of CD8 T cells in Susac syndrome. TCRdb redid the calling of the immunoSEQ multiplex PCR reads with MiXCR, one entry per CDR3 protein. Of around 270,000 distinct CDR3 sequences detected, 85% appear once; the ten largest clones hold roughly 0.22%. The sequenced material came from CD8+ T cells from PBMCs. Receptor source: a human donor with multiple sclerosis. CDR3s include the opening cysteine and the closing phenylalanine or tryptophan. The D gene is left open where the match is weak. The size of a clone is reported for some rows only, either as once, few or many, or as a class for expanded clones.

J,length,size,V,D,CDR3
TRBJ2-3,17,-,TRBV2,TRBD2,CASSALAGVPSTDTQYF
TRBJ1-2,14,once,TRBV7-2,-,CASSHGQTLHGYTF
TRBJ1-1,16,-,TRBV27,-,CASSFHLLGGNTEAFF
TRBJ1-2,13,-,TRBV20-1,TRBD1,CNPDRGRSYGYTF
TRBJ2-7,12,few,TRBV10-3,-,CATGDSGYEQYF
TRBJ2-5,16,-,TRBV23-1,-,CASSRIDQGKRETQYF
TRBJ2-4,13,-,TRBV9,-,CASSVGLGDIQYF
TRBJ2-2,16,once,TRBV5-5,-,CASSLYSTVYTGELFF
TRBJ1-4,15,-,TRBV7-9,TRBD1,CASSLHGTAGEKLFF
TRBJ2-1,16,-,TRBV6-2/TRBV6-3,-,CASSYFAGGSYNEQFF
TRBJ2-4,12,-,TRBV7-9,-,CASEGAKNIQYF
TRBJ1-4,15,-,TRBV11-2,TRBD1,CASSPLRTGSEKLFF
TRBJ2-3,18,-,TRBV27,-,CASSLYGPGTVFTDTQYF
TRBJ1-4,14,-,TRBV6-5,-,CASSSTGPREKLFF
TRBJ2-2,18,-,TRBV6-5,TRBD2,CASSYPSPGLAFTGELFF
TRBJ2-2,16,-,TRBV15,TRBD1,CATSARGAGGPGELFF
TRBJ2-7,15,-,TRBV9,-,CASSVGLPTTYEQYF
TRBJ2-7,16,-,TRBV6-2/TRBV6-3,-,CASSYSRATINYEQYF
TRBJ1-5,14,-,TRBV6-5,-,CASSYSAGNQPQHF
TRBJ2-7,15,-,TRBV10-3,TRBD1,CAIGEPRTGVYEQYF
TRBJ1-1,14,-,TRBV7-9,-,CASSHAAWGTEAFF
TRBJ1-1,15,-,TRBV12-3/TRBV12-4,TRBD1,CASSLDRGRRPEAFF
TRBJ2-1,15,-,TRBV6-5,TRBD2,CASSYGAGVYGEQFF
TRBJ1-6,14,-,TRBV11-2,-,CASSSSPAYSPLHF
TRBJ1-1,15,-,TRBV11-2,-,CASSLARGGHTEAFF
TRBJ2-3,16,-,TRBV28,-,CASSLWYSGSTDTQYF
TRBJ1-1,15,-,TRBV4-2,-,CASSQDFDRNTEAFF